These T cell receptor beta chains were read from a single sample in a study of blood T cell repertoires in COVID-19. Method: immunoSEQ multiplex PCR; TCRdb's copy keeps in-frame clones and lacks some. The sample lists 27,000 or so clones; around nine tenths were seen once. The sample was peripheral blood. The source is a human donor in a cohort sampled during active COVID-19. Both conserved end residues are part of each CDR3. The D gene is left open where the match is weak. Clone size, where shown, is once, few, many, or a class for clones that have expanded.

V	J	D	size	CDR3	DNA
TRBV7-3	TRBJ2-7	TRBD1	once	CASSLRGTVQILYEQYF	TGTGCCAGCAGCTTAAGGGGGACAGTCCAGATTCTCTACGAGCAGTACTTC
TRBV12-3/TRBV12-4	TRBJ1-2	.	.	CASSLLWANGYTF	TGTGCCAGCAGTTTGCTCTGGGCTAATGGCTACACCTTC
TRBV6-6	TRBJ2-1	.	.	CASSYDEGSAYNEQFF	TGTGCCAGCAGTTACGATGAGGGTTCTGCCTACAATGAGCAGTTCTTC
TRBV7-9	TRBJ2-3	.	.	CASRALGGTGTDTQYF	TGTGCCAGCAGAGCATTAGGGGGAACTGGCACAGATACGCAGTATTTT
TRBV29-1	TRBJ1-1	TRBD1	.	CSVGTGPGAFF	TGCAGCGTTGGGACAGGCCCGGGGGCTTTCTTT
TRBV3-1/TRBV3-2	TRBJ2-6	TRBD2	.	CASSQAAGGPPGANVLTF	TGTGCCAGCAGCCAAGCAGCGGGGGGGCCCCCTGGGGCCAACGTCCTGACTTTC
TRBV28	TRBJ1-2	TRBD1	.	CASSLFGQGSYGYTF	TGTGCCAGCAGTTTATTTGGACAGGGATCCTATGGCTACACCTTC
TRBV12-3/TRBV12-4	TRBJ2-3	TRBD2	.	CASRRGGSTQYF	TGTGCCAGCAGACGCGGGGGGAGTACGCAGTATTTT
TRBV12-3/TRBV12-4	TRBJ2-7	TRBD2	.	CASRTSGAYEQYF	TGTGCCAGCAGGACTAGCGGTGCCTACGAGCAGTACTTC
TRBV30	TRBJ2-1	TRBD1	.	CAWSVQGTAEQFF	TGTGCCTGGAGTGTACAGGGGACCGCTGAGCAGTTCTTC
TRBV15	TRBJ2-5	.	.	CATSQVLETQYF	TGTGCCACCTCACAGGTCCTCGAGACCCAGTACTTC
TRBV7-9	TRBJ2-4	.	.	CASSLLGGNIQYF	TGTGCCAGCAGCTTATTGGGAGGAAACATTCAGTACTTC
TRBV5-1	TRBJ2-1	.	.	CASSLGENNEQFF	TGCGCCAGCAGCTTGGGGGAGAACAATGAGCAGTTCTTC
TRBV2	TRBJ2-7	TRBD2	.	CASRGGGPYEQYF	TGTGCCTCGCGGGGGGGAGGTCCCTACGAGCAGTACTTC
TRBV6-5	TRBJ2-1	.	.	CASSYTRQGGHNEQFF	TGTGCCAGCAGTTACACGCGTCAGGGTGGGCACAATGAGCAGTTCTTC
TRBV30	TRBJ1-4	.	.	CAWSVAGPNGKLFF	TGTGCCTGGAGTGTGGCAGGCCCTAATGGAAAACTGTTTTTT
TRBV18	TRBJ2-1	.	.	CASSPPGPYNEQFF	TGTGCCAGCTCACCACCTGGGCCCTACAATGAGCAGTTCTTC
TRBV2	TRBJ2-2	TRBD1	.	CASRRQGNTGELFF	TGTGCCAGCAGAAGACAGGGAAACACCGGGGAGCTGTTTTTT
TRBV5-1	TRBJ2-1	.	.	CASSLREILSYNEQFF	TGCGCCAGCAGCCTACGGGAGATACTTTCCTACAATGAGCAGTTCTTC
TRBV7-8	TRBJ2-1	TRBD2	.	CASSLGGLAGGEQFF	TGTGCCAGCAGCTTAGGTGGACTAGCGGGGGGTGAGCAGTTCTTC
TRBV13	TRBJ2-1	.	.	CASSASYGGVNEQFF	TGTGCCAGCAGCGCGTCCTATGGAGGGGTCAATGAGCAGTTCTTC
TRBV4-2	TRBJ2-7	TRBD2	.	CASSQDHLAGAYEQYF	TGTGCCAGCAGCCAAGATCACCTAGCGGGGGCCTACGAGCAGTACTTC
TRBV5-4	TRBJ2-2	TRBD1	.	CASSWGWDRAFGGELFF	TGTGCCAGCAGCTGGGGTTGGGACAGGGCCTTTGGCGGGGAGCTGTTTTTT
TRBV5-1	TRBJ2-7	.	.	CASSLSLDGYYEQYF	TGCGCCAGCAGCTTGAGTCTAGATGGGTACTACGAGCAGTACTTC
TRBV10-3	TRBJ2-2	.	.	CAARRGGPNTGELFF	TGTGCCGCCAGGAGGGGGGGACCGAACACCGGGGAGCTGTTTTTT
TRBV6-1	TRBJ2-3	TRBD1	.	CASSEAQGVPDTQYF	TGTGCCAGCAGTGAAGCCCAGGGGGTTCCAGATACGCAGTATTTT
TRBV12-3/TRBV12-4	TRBJ2-7	TRBD1	.	CASRTGGYEQYF	TGTGCCAGCAGGACAGGGGGCTACGAGCAGTACTTC
TRBV3-1/TRBV3-2	TRBJ2-2	TRBD2	once	CASSQPGLAVPNTGELFF	TGTGCCAGCAGCCAGCCGGGACTAGCGGTTCCGAACACCGGGGAGCTGTTTTTT